A selection of T cell receptor beta chains follows, all from one sample in a study of OX40 agonist ivuxolimab in advanced cancers. TCRdb's copy holds only in-frame clones and misses some; the assay was immunoSEQ multiplex PCR. Of over 55,000 clones detected, about nine tenths appear once; the ten largest clones hold 3% to 4%. This specimen consisted of CD4+ or CD8+ T cells sorted from blood, obtained in a trial of the OX40 agonist ivuxolimab. These receptors were collected from an adult with an advanced solid tumor such as melanoma, head and neck, liver or kidney cancer. The CDR3 runs from the conserved cysteine through the conserved F or W. A D gene is named only where the DNA matches it firmly. The size of a clone is reported for some rows only, either as once, few or many, or as a class for expanded clones.

V gene	D gene	clone size	J gene	CDR3 protein	CDR3 DNA
TRBV7-9	NA	NA	TRBJ2-5	CASSFSTGQETQYF	TGTGCCAGCAGCTTTTCTACCGGGCAAGAGACCCAGTACTTC
TRBV29-1	NA	NA	TRBJ2-1	CSVVSDYEQFF	TGCAGCGTTGTTTCAGACTATGAGCAGTTCTTC
TRBV27	NA	NA	TRBJ1-3	CASSLSGSSGNTIYF	TGTGCCAGCAGTTTATCGGGGAGCTCTGGAAACACCATATATTTT
TRBV5-8	TRBD2	once	TRBJ2-7	CATPGLALYEQYF	TGTGCCACCCCGGGACTAGCGTTATACGAGCAGTACTTC
TRBV27	NA	NA	TRBJ2-6	CASSSALSGANVLTF	TGTGCCAGCAGTTCCGCCCTATCTGGGGCCAACGTCCTGACTTTC
TRBV5-1	NA	NA	TRBJ2-7	CASSLSSYEQYF	TGCGCCAGCAGCTTGAGCTCCTACGAGCAGTACTTC
TRBV11-2	NA	NA	TRBJ2-3	CASSFSHTDTQYF	TGTGCCAGCAGCTTTTCTCACACAGATACGCAGTATTTT
TRBV25-1	NA	NA	TRBJ2-7	CASSDWAAGQYEQYF	TGTGCCAGCAGTGATTGGGCCGCTGGACAATACGAGCAGTACTTC
TRBV27	NA	NA	TRBJ2-7	CASSLGGLYSHEQYF	TGTGCCAGCAGTTTAGGGGGCCTATACAGCCACGAGCAGTACTTC
TRBV28	TRBD1	NA	TRBJ1-4	CASKTRDSDLLATNEKLFF	TGTGCCAGCAAAACCCGGGACAGCGACCTCCTAGCAACTAATGAAAAACTGTTTTTT
TRBV4-1	TRBD1	NA	TRBJ1-3	CASSQENRGGNTIYF	TGCGCCAGCAGCCAAGAGAACAGGGGAGGAAACACCATATATTTT
TRBV27	TRBD2	NA	TRBJ2-5	CASSLTASGYQETQYF	TGTGCCAGCAGTCTGACGGCTAGCGGGTACCAAGAGACCCAGTACTTC
TRBV5-6	TRBD1	NA	TRBJ2-1	CASSGAGDRGYNEQFF	TGTGCCAGCAGCGGCGCCGGAGACAGGGGGTACAATGAGCAGTTCTTC
TRBV27	TRBD2	NA	TRBJ2-4	CASSLWAGEGAIQYF	TGTGCCAGCAGTTTATGGGCGGGAGAAGGGGCCATTCAGTACTTC
TRBV7-6	NA	NA	TRBJ2-1	CASSRTDTRWDEQFF	TGTGCCAGCAGCCGGACGGACACTCGATGGGATGAGCAGTTCTTC
TRBV4-1	TRBD1	NA	TRBJ2-3	CASSLGTGADTQYF	TGCGCCAGCAGTCTCGGGACAGGGGCGGATACGCAGTATTTT
TRBV19	NA	few	TRBJ1-1	CASSMFTEAFF	TGTGCCAGTAGTATGTTTACTGAAGCTTTCTTT
TRBV4-1	NA	NA	TRBJ2-1	CASSQAGARGSLDNEQFF	TGCGCCAGCAGCCAAGCGGGGGCGCGTGGGAGTTTAGACAATGAGCAGTTCTTC
TRBV2	NA	NA	TRBJ2-5	CASTAVQGNQETQYF	TGTGCCAGCACTGCGGTACAGGGTAACCAAGAGACCCAGTACTTC
TRBV4-1	TRBD1	NA	TRBJ2-5	CASSPQGVQETQYF	TGCGCCAGCAGCCCGCAGGGGGTCCAAGAGACCCAGTACTTC
TRBV15	TRBD2	few	TRBJ2-1	CATSSTSGNNEQFF	TGTGCCACCAGTAGTACTAGCGGAAACAATGAGCAGTTCTTC
TRBV27	TRBD2	NA	TRBJ2-3	CASSQIAGPRTDTQYF	TGTGCCAGCAGTCAGATAGCGGGACCTCGCACAGATACGCAGTATTTT
TRBV19	NA	NA	TRBJ2-1	CASSIGTLYNEQFF	TGTGCCAGTAGTATTGGGACACTATACAATGAGCAGTTCTTC
TRBV9	NA	NA	TRBJ1-2	CASSQGFGYGYTF	TGTGCCAGCAGCCAGGGGTTTGGCTATGGCTACACCTTC
TRBV4-1	NA	NA	TRBJ1-5	CASSQVAGQNQPQHF	TGCGCCAGCAGCCAAGTGGCAGGGCAGAATCAGCCCCAGCATTTT
TRBV7-3	NA	NA	TRBJ2-3	CASSLIPVGDSSPLDTQYF	TGTGCCAGCAGCTTAATACCCGTCGGGGACTCTTCCCCGTTAGATACGCAGTATTTT
TRBV2	TRBD2	NA	TRBJ2-7	CASSEITSGSRSYEQYF	TGTGCCAGCAGTGAAATAACTAGCGGGAGTCGTTCCTACGAGCAGTACTTC
TRBV4-1	TRBD2	NA	TRBJ2-7	CASSQERSISGTYEQYF	TGCGCCAGCAGCCAAGAGCGTTCGATCAGCGGGACCTACGAGCAGTACTTC
TRBV2	NA	few	TRBJ2-3	CASSYLVADTQYF	TGTGCCAGCAGCTATCTAGTTGCAGATACGCAGTATTTT
TRBV4-2	NA	NA	TRBJ2-1	CASSQDSSEQFF	TGTGCCAGCAGCCAAGATAGTTCTGAGCAGTTCTTC
TRBV19	NA	once	TRBJ2-1	CASSIGNEQFF	TGTGCCAGTAGTATAGGAAATGAGCAGTTCTTC
TRBV5-6	NA	NA	TRBJ2-7	CASTLGASSYEQYF	TGTGCCAGCACTTTGGGGGCGAGCTCCTACGAGCAGTACTTC
TRBV7-3	NA	NA	TRBJ2-1	CASSPTGPGNEQFF	TGTGCCAGCAGCCCAACAGGTCCCGGCAATGAGCAGTTCTTC
TRBV6-5	NA	NA	TRBJ1-4	CASRPGGNEKLFF	TGTGCCAGCAGGCCCGGGGGGAATGAAAAACTGTTTTTT
TRBV28	NA	NA	TRBJ1-1	CASSRFRNAGAFF	TGTGCCAGCAGTCGCTTCCGGAATGCTGGAGCTTTCTTT
TRBV27	NA	NA	TRBJ2-5	CASSLWGGQETQYF	TGTGCCAGCAGTTTATGGGGTGGACAAGAGACCCAGTACTTC
TRBV6-5	NA	NA	TRBJ2-2	CVSSYSDSYTGELFF	TGTGTCAGCAGTTACTCGGACAGTTACACCGGGGAGCTGTTTTTT
TRBV19	TRBD2	NA	TRBJ2-1	CASSMTSGKSSYNEQFF	TGTGCCAGTAGTATGACTAGCGGTAAGAGCTCCTACAATGAGCAGTTCTTC
TRBV28	NA	NA	TRBJ1-2	CASSFGRSHGYTF	TGTGCCAGCAGTTTTGGCAGGAGCCATGGCTACACCTTC
TRBV19	NA	NA	TRBJ2-2	CASSSTGELFF	TGTGCCAGTAGTAGCACCGGGGAGCTGTTTTTT
TRBV18	NA	once	TRBJ2-5	CASSPPLETQYF	TGTGCCAGCTCACCACCGCTCGAGACCCAGTACTTC
TRBV7-8	TRBD1	NA	TRBJ2-1	CASSFGTGGKNEQFF	TGTGCCAGCAGCTTTGGGACAGGGGGCAAAAATGAGCAGTTCTTC
TRBV9	TRBD2	NA	TRBJ2-3	CASSVEGREADTQYF	TGTGCCAGCAGCGTAGAAGGGCGGGAGGCAGATACGCAGTATTTT
TRBV5-3	TRBD2	NA	TRBJ2-7	CARSLEVAGGPSYEQYF	TGTGCCAGAAGCTTGGAGGTAGCGGGAGGGCCAAGCTACGAGCAGTACTTC
TRBV4-3	TRBD2	NA	TRBJ2-7	CASSQEAGGPSYEQYF	TGCGCCAGCAGCCAAGAAGCGGGAGGGCCCTCCTACGAGCAGTACTTC
TRBV6-5	NA	few	TRBJ1-1	CASSFQQSSEAFF	TGTGCCAGCAGTTTCCAGCAGAGCTCTGAAGCTTTCTTT
TRBV5-4	TRBD2	NA	TRBJ2-3	CATRGTSGKISTDTQYF	TGTGCCACCCGGGGTACTAGCGGAAAGATAAGCACAGATACGCAGTATTTT
TRBV20-1	NA	NA	TRBJ2-7	CSAWAHEQYF	TGCAGTGCTTGGGCCCACGAGCAGTACTTC